The text below deals with one T cell receptor (beta chain). This entry is derived from a study of blood T cell repertoires in COVID-19. As handled by the study authors: Reference gene primers were amplified, and this amplification served to estimate nucleated cell counts. Clones were read by immunoSEQ multiplex PCR, and TCRdb kept only the in-frame ones, dropping some. The D gene and trimming were derived from the DNA, and the V and J assignments and clone size from that table. The sample has some 310,000 clones, around nine tenths seen once. From germline, CDR1 is LNHDA and CDR2 SQIVND (reference sequence). Between the trimmed V and J ends, which lost 10 bases and 3 bases, there was a span of 14 bases. CDR3 length: 13 residues.

Sequencing was carried out using PBMCs or T cells enriched from blood (not recorded which). The chain uses TRBV19 and TRBJ2-3; perhaps TRBD2 as D (6 bases). This receptor was obtained from a woman younger than 45 who had recovered from COVID-19. CDR3 DNA: TGTGCCACGGGGGAGGTTCGAACAGATACGCAGTATTTT. This translates into CATGEVRTDTQYF. Variable domain in full (rest from reference TRBV19 and TRBJ2-3): DGGITQSPKYLFRKEGQNVTLSCEQNLNHDAMYWYRQDPGQGLRLIYYSQIVNDFQKGDIAEGYSVSREKKESFPLTVTSAQKNPTAFYLCATGEVRTDTQYFGPGTRLTVL.